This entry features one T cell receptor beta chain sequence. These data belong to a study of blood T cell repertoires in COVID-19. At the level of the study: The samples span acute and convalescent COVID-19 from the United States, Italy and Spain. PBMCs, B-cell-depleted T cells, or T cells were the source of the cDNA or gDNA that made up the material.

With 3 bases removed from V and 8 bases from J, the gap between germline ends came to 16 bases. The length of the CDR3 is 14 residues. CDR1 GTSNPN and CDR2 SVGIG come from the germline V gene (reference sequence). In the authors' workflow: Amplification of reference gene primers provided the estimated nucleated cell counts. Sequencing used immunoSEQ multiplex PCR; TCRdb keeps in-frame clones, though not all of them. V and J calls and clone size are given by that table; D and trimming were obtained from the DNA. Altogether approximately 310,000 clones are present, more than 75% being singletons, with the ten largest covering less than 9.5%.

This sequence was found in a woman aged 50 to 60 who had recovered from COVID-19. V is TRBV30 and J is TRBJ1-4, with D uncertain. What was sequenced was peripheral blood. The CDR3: CAWRFRSGAEKLFF. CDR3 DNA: TGTGCCTGGAGATTTAGGTCGGGAGCCGAAAAACTGTTTTTT. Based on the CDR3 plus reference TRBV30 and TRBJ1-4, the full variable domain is SQTIHQWPATLVQPVGSPLSLECTVEGTSNPNLYWYRQAAGRGLQLLFYSVGIGQISSEVPQNLSASRPQDRQFILSSKKLLLSDSGFYLCAWRFRSGAEKLFFGSGTQLSVL.